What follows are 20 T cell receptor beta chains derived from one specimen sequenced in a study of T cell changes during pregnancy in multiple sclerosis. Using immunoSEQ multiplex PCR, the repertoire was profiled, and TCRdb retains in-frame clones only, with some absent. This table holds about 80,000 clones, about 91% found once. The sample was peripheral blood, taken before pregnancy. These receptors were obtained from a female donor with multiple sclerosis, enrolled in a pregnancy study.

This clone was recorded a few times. CDR3 loop: CATSRVGGSDEQFF. DNA for the CDR3: TGTGCCACCAGCAGAGTAGGGGGTTCAGATGAGCAGTTCTTC. The J gene is TRBJ2-1, the V gene TRBV15, with D possibly matching TRBD1 (6 bases). Trimming took 1 base from V and 8 from J, leaving 12 bases between them. Germline CDR1 is LNHNV and CDR2 is YYDKDF (reference sequence). The length of the CDR3 is 14 residues.

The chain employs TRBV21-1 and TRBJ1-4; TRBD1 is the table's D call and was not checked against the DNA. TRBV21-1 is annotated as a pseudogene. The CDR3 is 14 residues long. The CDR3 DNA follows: TGTGCCAGCAGCAACCGGGACAGGGGGCGGAAACTGTTTTTT. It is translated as CASSNRDRGRKLFF.

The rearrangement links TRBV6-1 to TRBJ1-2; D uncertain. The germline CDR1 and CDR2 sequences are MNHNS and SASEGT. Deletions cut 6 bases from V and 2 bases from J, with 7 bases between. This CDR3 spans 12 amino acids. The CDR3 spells CASSQKNYGYTF. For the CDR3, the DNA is TGTGCCAGCAGCCAGAAAAACTATGGCTACACCTTC.

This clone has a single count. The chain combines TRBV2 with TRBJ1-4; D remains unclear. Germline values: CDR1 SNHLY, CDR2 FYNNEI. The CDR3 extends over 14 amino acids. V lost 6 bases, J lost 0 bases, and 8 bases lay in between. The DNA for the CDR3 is TGTGCCAGCAGGGAACAGACAACTAATGAAAAACTGTTTTTT. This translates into CASREQTTNEKLFF.

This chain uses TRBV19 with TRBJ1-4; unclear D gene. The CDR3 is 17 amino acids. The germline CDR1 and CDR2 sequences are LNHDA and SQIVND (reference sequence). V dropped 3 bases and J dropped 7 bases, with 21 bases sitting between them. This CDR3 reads CASSIPTDWIEPEKLFF. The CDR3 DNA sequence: TGTGCCAGTAGTATTCCCACGGACTGGATAGAACCTGAAAAACTGTTTTTT.

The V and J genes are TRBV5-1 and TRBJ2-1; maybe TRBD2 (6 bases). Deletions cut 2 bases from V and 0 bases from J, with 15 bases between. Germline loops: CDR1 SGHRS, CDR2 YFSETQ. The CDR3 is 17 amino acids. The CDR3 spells CASSLPPPGDSYNEQFF. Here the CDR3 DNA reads TGCGCCAGCAGCTTACCCCCTCCGGGGGACTCCTACAATGAGCAGTTCTTC.

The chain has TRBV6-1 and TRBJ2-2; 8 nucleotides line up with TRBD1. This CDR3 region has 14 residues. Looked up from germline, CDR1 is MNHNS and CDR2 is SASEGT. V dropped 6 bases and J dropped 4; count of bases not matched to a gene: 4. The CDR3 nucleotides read TGTGCCAGCAGGCGACAGGGGTTCACCGGGGAGCTGTTTTTT. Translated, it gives CASRRQGFTGELFF.

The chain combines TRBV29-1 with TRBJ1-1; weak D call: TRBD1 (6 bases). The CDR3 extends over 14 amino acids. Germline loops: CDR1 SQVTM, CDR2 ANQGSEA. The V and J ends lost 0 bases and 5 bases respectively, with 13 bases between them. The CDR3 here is CSVEDRGRGTEAFF. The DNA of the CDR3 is TGCAGCGTTGAAGATCGGGGTAGGGGGACTGAAGCTTTCTTT. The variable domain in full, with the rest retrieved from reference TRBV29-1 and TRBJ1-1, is SAVISQKPSRDICQRGTSLTIQCQVDSQVTMMFWYRQQPGQSLTLIATANQGSEATYESGFVIDKFPISRPNLTFSTLTVSNMSPEDSSIYLCSVEDRGRGTEAFFGQGTRLTVV.

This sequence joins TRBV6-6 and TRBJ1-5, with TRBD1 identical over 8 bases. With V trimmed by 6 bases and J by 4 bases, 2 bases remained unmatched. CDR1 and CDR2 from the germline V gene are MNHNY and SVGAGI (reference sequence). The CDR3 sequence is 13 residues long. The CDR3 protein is CASRRTGNQPQHF. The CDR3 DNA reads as TGTGCCAGCAGGAGGACAGGGAATCAGCCCCAGCATTTT.

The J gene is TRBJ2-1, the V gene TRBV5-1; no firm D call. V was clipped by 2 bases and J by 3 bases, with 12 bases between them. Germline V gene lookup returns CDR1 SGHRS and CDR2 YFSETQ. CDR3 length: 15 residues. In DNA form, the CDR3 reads TGCGCCAGCAGCTTTGAACCTCCAGACTACAATGAGCAGTTCTTC. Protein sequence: CASSFEPPDYNEQFF.

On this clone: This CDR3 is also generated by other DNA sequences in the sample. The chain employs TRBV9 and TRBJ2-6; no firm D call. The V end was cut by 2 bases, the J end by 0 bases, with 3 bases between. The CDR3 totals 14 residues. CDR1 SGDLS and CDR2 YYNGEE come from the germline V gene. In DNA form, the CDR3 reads TGTGCCAGCAGCGTTTACTCTGGGGCCAACGTCCTGACTTTC. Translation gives CASSVYSGANVLTF.

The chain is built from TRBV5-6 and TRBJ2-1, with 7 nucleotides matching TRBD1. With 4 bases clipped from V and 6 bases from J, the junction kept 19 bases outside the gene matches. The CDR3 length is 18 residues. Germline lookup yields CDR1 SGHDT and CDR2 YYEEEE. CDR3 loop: CASSRYDRDFSPSNEQFF. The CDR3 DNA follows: TGTGCCAGCAGCCGTTACGACAGGGATTTTTCGCCGAGCAATGAGCAGTTCTTC.

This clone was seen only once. CDR3 DNA sequence: TGTGCCAGCAGTAACAGCCTTAGCAATCAGCCCCAGCATTTT. Its translation: CASSNSLSNQPQHF. The chain is built from TRBV2 and TRBJ1-5, with D unclear. The ends were cut back, 5 bases at V and 0 bases at J, with 8 bases in the middle. The V gene's germline CDR1 is SNHLY and CDR2 FYNNEI. CDR3 length equals 14 residues.

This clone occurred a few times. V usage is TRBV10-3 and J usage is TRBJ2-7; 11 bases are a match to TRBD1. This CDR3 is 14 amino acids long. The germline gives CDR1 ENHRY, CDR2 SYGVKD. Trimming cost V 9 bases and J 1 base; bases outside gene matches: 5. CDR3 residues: CAIGTGGGSYEQYF. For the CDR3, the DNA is TGTGCCATAGGGACAGGGGGAGGGTCCTACGAGCAGTACTTC.

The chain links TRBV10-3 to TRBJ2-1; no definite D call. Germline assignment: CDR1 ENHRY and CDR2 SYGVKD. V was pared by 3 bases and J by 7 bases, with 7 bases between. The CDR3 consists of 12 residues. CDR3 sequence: CAISDSYNEQFF. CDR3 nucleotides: TGTGCCATCAGTGACTCGTATAATGAGCAGTTCTTC.

The CDR3 nucleotides read TGCGCCAGCAGCTTTATGACTAGCGGGGGAGCTAGCACAGATACGCAGTATTTT. This gives the protein CASSFMTSGGASTDTQYF. V gene TRBV5-1 combines with J gene TRBJ2-3; TRBD2 agrees at 12 bases. The junction had 7 bases not matched to a gene; V was cut back by 2 bases and J by 0 bases. CDR3 size: 18 residues. Germline V CDR1 and CDR2: SGHRS, YFSETQ.

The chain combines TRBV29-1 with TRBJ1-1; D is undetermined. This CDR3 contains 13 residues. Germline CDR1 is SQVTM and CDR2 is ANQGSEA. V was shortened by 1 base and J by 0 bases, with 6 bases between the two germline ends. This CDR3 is CSVEVQLNTEAFF. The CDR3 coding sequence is TGCAGCGTTGAAGTACAGCTGAACACTGAAGCTTTCTTT.

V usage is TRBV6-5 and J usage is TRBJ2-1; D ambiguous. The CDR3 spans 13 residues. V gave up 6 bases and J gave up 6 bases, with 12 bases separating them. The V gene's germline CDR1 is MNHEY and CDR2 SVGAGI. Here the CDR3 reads CASRVTFGNEQFF. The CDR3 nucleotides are TGTGCCAGCAGGGTCACATTTGGCAATGAGCAGTTCTTC.

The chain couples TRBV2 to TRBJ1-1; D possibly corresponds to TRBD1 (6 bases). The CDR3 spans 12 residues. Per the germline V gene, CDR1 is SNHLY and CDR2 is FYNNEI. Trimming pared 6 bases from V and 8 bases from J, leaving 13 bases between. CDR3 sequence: CASSPRGGEAFF. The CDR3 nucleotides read TGTGCCAGCAGCCCCCGTGGGGGCGAAGCTTTCTTT.

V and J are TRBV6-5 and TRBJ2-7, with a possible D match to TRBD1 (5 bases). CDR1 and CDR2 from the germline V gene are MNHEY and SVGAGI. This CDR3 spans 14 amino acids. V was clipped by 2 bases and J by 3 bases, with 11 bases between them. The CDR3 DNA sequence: TGTGCCAGCAGTTACGACAGAGAAAACTACGAGCAGTACTTC. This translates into CASSYDRENYEQYF.